One sample yielded the 30 T cell receptor beta chains listed below, sequenced in a study of blood T cell repertoires in COVID-19. Here immunoSEQ multiplex PCR was the method, and the copy in TCRdb shows in-frame clones only, minus some. The sample yields approximately 270,000 clones, about 90% seen once. The sequenced sample was PBMCs or T cells enriched from blood (not recorded which). The receptors here all came from a human donor in a cohort exposed to, infected with or recovered from COVID-19 (not recorded which). The donor label of this sample is uncertain.

The chain uses TRBV6-6 and TRBJ1-1; 7 nucleotides agree with TRBD1. Germline lookup yields CDR1 MNHNY and CDR2 SVGAGI (reference sequence). V shed 8 bases, J shed 2 bases, and the junction held 8 bases outside the gene matches. There are 14 residues in the CDR3. CDR3 DNA: TGTGCCAGCCACCGTGACAGGGTTAACACTGAAGCTTTCTTT. As protein: CASHRDRVNTEAFF.

V usage is TRBV7-3 and J usage is TRBJ1-1; 10 nucleotides line up with TRBD1. The ends lost 1 base at V and 5 bases at J; junction bases unmatched: 1. The CDR3 sequence is 14 residues long. Germline lookup yields CDR1 SGHTA and CDR2 FQGTGA. The CDR3 protein is CASSLRGQGTEAFF. The CDR3 DNA follows: TGTGCCAGCAGCTTAAGGGGACAGGGGACTGAAGCTTTCTTT.

This clone was found once. The chain joins TRBV3-1 (or the pseudogene TRBV3-2) to TRBJ2-3; 7 nucleotides agree with TRBD1. Germline CDR1 is LGHDT and CDR2 is YNNKEL (reference sequence). Trimming removed 4 bases from V and 5 bases from J; junction bases left unmatched: 9. CDR3 length: 15 amino acids. The CDR3 DNA sequence: TGTGCCAGCAGCCGAAAAGACAGGGTTATAGATACGCAGTATTTT. It specifies CASSRKDRVIDTQYF.

V gene TRBV9 combines with J gene TRBJ1-2, with D possibly being TRBD1 (6 bases). CDR1 and CDR2 from the germline V gene are SGDLS and YYNGEE. There are 16 residues in the CDR3. Trimming removed 2 bases at V and 8 bases at J, with 22 bases between. CDR3 protein: CASSVLAGELSGGYTF. The CDR3 region has the DNA TGTGCCAGCAGCGTGTTGGCAGGGGAGCTTTCCGGCGGCTACACCTTC.

The V and J genes are TRBV28 and TRBJ2-7, with D perhaps TRBD1 (5 bases). CDR1 is MDHEN, CDR2 SYDVKM, per germline. V lost 2 bases, J lost 4 bases, and 6 bases lay in between. There are 12 residues in the CDR3. The CDR3 sequence: CASSLQGYEQYF. CDR3 nucleotide sequence: TGTGCCAGCAGTTTACAGGGTTACGAGCAGTACTTC.

V is TRBV3-1 (or the pseudogene TRBV3-2) and J is TRBJ1-1; D perhaps matches TRBD1 (5 bases). The CDR3 is 13 residues long. Between the trimmed V and J ends, which lost 1 base and 8 bases, there was a span of 11 bases. CDR1 and CDR2 from the germline V gene are LGHDT and YNNKEL (reference sequence). The CDR3 DNA is TGTGCCAGCAGCCAAGCCGGCTGGGGCGAAGCTTTCTTT. This codes for CASSQAGWGEAFF.

The chain joins TRBV5-5 to TRBJ1-4, with D maybe TRBD1 (5 bases). The CDR3 has 15 amino acids. Trimming took 4 bases from V and 7 from J, leaving 17 bases between them. Germline assignment: CDR1 SGHKS and CDR2 YYEKEE (reference sequence). Here the CDR3 DNA reads TGTGCCAGCAGCACAAACAGGATACCTGGTGAAAAACTGTTTTTT. It encodes CASSTNRIPGEKLFF.

This clone appeared a single time. V gene TRBV2 combines with J gene TRBJ1-4, with a weak D call TRBD1 (6 bases). The V gene lost 6 bases and the J gene lost 5 bases, with 13 bases spanning the gap. CDR3 length: 14 amino acids. Germline CDR1 SNHLY, CDR2 FYNNEI. CDR3 protein: CASSRTVQNEKLFF. CDR3 bases: TGTGCCAGCAGCAGGACAGTGCAAAATGAAAAACTGTTTTTT.

This chain joins TRBV18 and TRBJ1-5; 9 bases align to TRBD1. This CDR3 spans 16 amino acids. Trimming at V came to 3 bases and at J to 5 bases, leaving 8 bases not matched to a gene. Germline CDR1 reads KGHSH; CDR2 reads LQKENI. The CDR3 here is CASSPLPGQGYQPQHF. CDR3 bases: TGTGCCAGCTCACCTCTCCCGGGACAGGGCTATCAGCCCCAGCATTTT.

V gene TRBV4-2 combines with J gene TRBJ1-2; TRBD1 matches at 7 bases. Germline assignment: CDR1 LGHNA and CDR2 YNFKEQ. V was pared by 0 bases and J by 2 bases, with 9 bases of the junction left unmatched. This CDR3 comprises 17 residues. The CDR3 reads CASSQEFRTGSNYGYTF. CDR3 nucleotide sequence: TGTGCCAGCAGCCAAGAATTCCGGACAGGAAGCAACTATGGCTACACCTTC.

This clone was recorded only once. The rearrangement uses TRBV6-4 and TRBJ2-2, with D unclear. The CDR3 contains 13 residues. CDR1 is MRHNA and CDR2 is SNTAGT in the germline V gene. Between the trimmed V and J ends, which lost 3 bases and 4 bases, there was a span of 6 bases. The CDR3 here is CASSEQSTGELFF. For the CDR3, the DNA is TGTGCCAGCAGTGAACAGAGCACCGGGGAGCTGTTTTTT.

The genes are TRBV30 and TRBJ2-7; D unresolved. Trimming stripped 8 bases from V and 0 bases from J, with 17 bases between. The CDR3 consists of 14 residues. Germline V gives CDR1 GTSNPN, CDR2 SVGIG (reference sequence). CDR3 nucleotide sequence: TGTGCCGCCAGACTGATGACCAGCTCCTACGAGCAGTACTTC. Translating gives CAARLMTSSYEQYF.

This chain uses TRBV30 with TRBJ2-2, with D possibly being TRBD2 (6 bases). The CDR3 extends over 17 amino acids. Per the germline V gene, CDR1 is GTSNPN and CDR2 is SVGIG (reference sequence). The V and J ends lost 0 bases and 6 bases respectively, with 20 bases between them. CDR3: CAWSVPTGTPYPGELFF. In nucleotides, the CDR3 is TGTGCCTGGAGTGTCCCCACCGGGACTCCCTATCCCGGGGAGCTGTTTTTT.

This chain joins TRBV6-5 and TRBJ2-1, with D unclear. CDR1 is MNHEY and CDR2 is SVGAGI in the germline V gene. The CDR3 contains 14 residues. V lost 7 bases and J lost 6, with 16 bases in between. CDR3 loop: CASTANRLLNEQFF. CDR3 coding DNA: TGTGCCAGCACCGCAAACCGACTCCTCAATGAGCAGTTCTTC.

The chain links TRBV9 to TRBJ2-3, with 7 bases that match TRBD1. This CDR3 comprises 14 residues. The ends lost 0 bases at V and 8 bases at J; junction bases unmatched: 6. Germline assignment: CDR1 SGDLS and CDR2 YYNGEE. CDR3 protein: CASSVGQGDSTQYF. CDR3 sequence (DNA): TGTGCCAGCAGCGTAGGTCAGGGGGACAGTACGCAGTATTTT.

The J gene is TRBJ1-1, the V gene TRBV12-3 or TRBV12-4; no clear D gene. This CDR3 region has 12 residues. Trimming took 6 bases from V and 4 from J, leaving 9 bases between them. CDR3 sequence reads: CASSPPGTEAFF. The CDR3 DNA is TGTGCCAGCAGCCCTCCGGGCACTGAAGCTTTCTTT.

The chain is built from TRBV9 and TRBJ2-2; D is ambiguous. The CDR3 has 14 residues. Germline CDR1 reads SGDLS; CDR2 reads YYNGEE. With 0 bases removed from V and 9 bases from J, the gap between germline ends came to 12 bases. CDR3 sequence: CASSVESSRRELFF. The CDR3 region has the DNA TGTGCCAGCAGCGTAGAGTCAAGTAGAAGGGAGCTGTTTTTT.

The genes are TRBV19 and TRBJ2-3; 10 nucleotides align to TRBD2. The CDR3 extends over 21 amino acids. The V gene's germline CDR1 is LNHDA and CDR2 SQIVND (reference sequence). J was trimmed by 0 bases and V by 2 bases; bases with no gene match: 17. As DNA, the CDR3 is TGTGCCAGTAGTATAAGGGCGGGAAGAGCGGGGGGGCCCACTAGCACAGATACGCAGTATTTT. As protein: CASSIRAGRAGGPTSTDTQYF.

This sequence joins TRBV28 and TRBJ2-7; maybe TRBD2 (5 bases). The CDR3 is made up of 13 amino acids. Germline CDR1 MDHEN, CDR2 SYDVKM. The ends were cut back, 4 bases at V and 3 bases at J, with 10 bases in the middle. CDR3 nucleotide sequence: TGTGCCAGCAGTTCCAGGACTTTCTACGAGCAGTACTTC. It encodes CASSSRTFYEQYF.

This chain connects TRBV19 to TRBJ2-7; 9 positions agree with TRBD1. This CDR3 has 15 residues. Per germline, CDR1 LNHDA and CDR2 SQIVND (reference sequence). V lost 5 bases, J lost 3 bases, and 8 bases stayed unmatched. The CDR3 coding sequence is TGTGCCAGTAGTTGGGGGACAGGGTCTCACTACGAGCAGTACTTC. Its protein product is CASSWGTGSHYEQYF.

The chain has TRBV29-1 and TRBJ1-1, with 7 bases aligning to TRBD1. Trimming at V came to 7 bases and at J to 0 bases, leaving 5 bases not matched to a gene. The germline CDR1 and CDR2 sequences are SQVTM and ANQGSEA. The CDR3 is 13 residues long. This chain's CDR3 is CSAAQGLNTEAFF. Here the CDR3 DNA reads TGCAGCGCCGCACAGGGGTTGAACACTGAAGCTTTCTTT.

The J gene is TRBJ1-3, the V gene TRBV19; D remains unclear. V was clipped by 6 bases and J by 1 base, with 7 bases between them. The CDR3 contains 13 residues. In germline, CDR1 is LNHDA, CDR2 SQIVND (reference sequence). The CDR3 DNA reads as TGTGCCAGTAGCGAGGATTCTGGAAACACCATATATTTT. Its translation is CASSEDSGNTIYF.

This chain links TRBV5-1 with TRBJ2-7; D uncertain. Trimming pared 0 bases from V and 1 base from J, leaving 5 bases between. Germline V gene lookup returns CDR1 SGHRS and CDR2 YFSETQ. This CDR3 has 13 residues. This CDR3 is CASSLAQSYEQYF. In DNA form, the CDR3 reads TGCGCCAGCAGCTTGGCACAGTCCTACGAGCAGTACTTC.

V usage is TRBV19 and J usage is TRBJ1-6, with D unclear. V was pared by 1 base and J by 7 bases, with 11 bases between. The CDR3 contains 15 residues. The germline V gene encodes CDR1 LNHDA and CDR2 SQIVND (reference sequence). Here the CDR3 DNA reads TGTGCCAGTAGTATAGCCTTCGTCCCGAATTCACCCCTCCACTTT. Its translation is CASSIAFVPNSPLHF.

V and J are TRBV7-9 and TRBJ2-2; possible D gene TRBD2, 5 bases. The germline V gene has CDR1 SEHNR and CDR2 FQNEAQ (reference sequence). Trimming took off 2 bases at V and 4 bases at J, with 11 bases between the two ends. There are 15 residues in the CDR3. CDR3 nucleotide sequence: TGTGCCAGCAGCTTACGTATCGAGGGCACCGGGGAGCTGTTTTTT. Translating it yields CASSLRIEGTGELFF.

The V and J genes are TRBV7-9 and TRBJ2-5; perhaps TRBD2 as D (5 bases). Germline CDR1 is SEHNR and CDR2 is FQNEAQ (reference sequence). The CDR3 is made up of 13 amino acids. The V end was cut by 3 bases, the J end by 2 bases, with 7 bases between. The CDR3 region has the DNA TGTGCCAGCAGCTTGAGGGATCAAGAGACCCAGTACTTC. Translating it yields CASSLRDQETQYF. Variable domain in full (rest from reference TRBV7-9 and TRBJ2-5): DTGVSQNPRHKITKRGQNVTFRCDPISEHNRLYWYRQTLGQGPEFLTYFQNEAQLEKSRLLSDRFSAERPKGSFSTLEIQRTEQGDSAMYLCASSLRDQETQYFGPGTRLLVL.

The V and J genes are TRBV6-1 and TRBJ1-2; the D gene is possibly TRBD1 (5 bases). Germline loops: CDR1 MNHNS, CDR2 SASEGT. There are 12 residues in the CDR3. V lost 1 base, J lost 14 bases, and 14 bases lay in between. The CDR3 DNA reads TGTGCCAGCAGTGAAGGAAACAGGCAAAGTACCTTC. It encodes CASSEGNRQSTF.

This chain connects TRBV5-4 to TRBJ2-7; D ambiguous. Germline loops: CDR1 SGHNT, CDR2 YYREEE (reference sequence). The CDR3 covers 14 residues. Deletions cut 0 bases from V and 0 bases from J, with 7 bases between. This CDR3 is CASSLGLRSYEQYF. The CDR3 bases are TGTGCCAGCAGCTTGGGGCTCCGCTCCTACGAGCAGTACTTC. Drawing the rest from reference TRBV5-4 and TRBJ2-7, the complete variable domain is ETGVTQSPTHLIKTRGQQVTLRCSSQSGHNTVSWYQQALGQGPQFIFQYYREEENGRGNFPPRFSGLQFPNYSSELNVNALELDDSALYLCASSLGLRSYEQYFGPGTRLTVT.

For the CDR3, the DNA is TGCGCCAGCAGCCAAGATAGGACGACAGGGGTGAAGACCCAGTACTTC. It is translated as CASSQDRTTGVKTQYF. This chain connects TRBV4-3 to TRBJ2-5; 8 nucleotides match TRBD1. This CDR3 is 16 amino acids long. Trimming cost V 0 bases and J 6 bases; bases outside gene matches: 9. Germline V gene sequence: CDR1 LGHNA, CDR2 YSLEER.

The CDR3 loop reads CASSRQTGRTDTQYF. The CDR3 DNA is TGTGCCAGCAGCCGCCAGACAGGACGCACAGATACGCAGTATTTT. The J gene is TRBJ2-3, the V gene TRBV14, with a possible D match to TRBD1 (6 bases). The CDR3 consists of 15 residues. Per germline, CDR1 SGHDN and CDR2 FVKESK. Trimming shortened V by 4 bases and J by 1 base, and 12 bases separated the two germline ends. The full variable domain, in which reference TRBV14 and TRBJ2-3 provide the parts outside the CDR3, is EAGVTQFPSHSVIEKGQTVTLRCDPISGHDNLYWYRRVMGKEIKFLLHFVKESKQDESGMPNNRFLAERTGGTYSTLKVQPAELEDSGVYFCASSRQTGRTDTQYFGPGTRLTVL.